The next 13 T cell receptor beta chains were all read from a single sample in a study of T cell responses to AZD1222 COVID-19 vaccine. Assay: immunoSEQ multiplex PCR; the TCRdb copy retains only in-frame clones and omits some. The table includes around 120,000 clones, approximately 88% detected once. The starting material was peripheral blood, obtained on day 0 of AZD1222 vaccination. The receptors originated from an adult in good health.

J is TRBJ2-5 and V is TRBV5-4; unclear D gene. Trimming pared 0 bases from V and 5 bases from J, leaving 11 bases between. The CDR3 loop spans 14 amino acids. Germline V CDR1 and CDR2: SGHNT, YYREEE (reference sequence). CDR3 amino acids: CASSLGIWSETQYF. The CDR3, as DNA: TGTGCCAGCAGCTTGGGGATATGGTCCGAGACCCAGTACTTC.

The chain combines TRBV9 with TRBJ2-1; 8 nucleotides agree with TRBD1. The length of the CDR3 is 14 residues. CDR1 and CDR2 from the germline V gene are SGDLS and YYNGEE. J gave up 8 bases and V 4 bases, and 8 bases lay outside the gene matches. The CDR3 bases are TGTGCCAGCAGCCCCGGGACAGGCAGCGATGAGCAGTTCTTC. This translates into CASSPGTGSDEQFF.

This chain uses TRBV7-9 with TRBJ2-3; 9 nucleotides agree with TRBD2. The CDR3 runs to 14 residues. Per germline, CDR1 SEHNR and CDR2 FQNEAQ (reference sequence). With 8 bases clipped from V and 0 bases from J, the junction kept 3 bases outside the gene matches. The CDR3 DNA sequence: TGTGCCAGCGTGGCGGGGGGGAGCACAGATACGCAGTATTTT. It encodes CASVAGGSTDTQYF.

V is TRBV25-1 and J is TRBJ1-1; possible D gene TRBD1, 5 bases. The CDR3 sequence is 14 residues long. Trimming removed 3 bases at V and 3 bases at J, with 11 bases between. Germline CDR1 and CDR2: MGHDK and SYGVNS. This chain's CDR3 is CASSDGGVDTEAFF. The CDR3 DNA sequence: TGTGCCAGCAGTGATGGGGGAGTCGACACTGAAGCTTTCTTT.

In regard to this clone: The germline gene is not matched at one end of the junction; a read error may be the cause. This rearrangement joins TRBV18 to TRBJ1-2; possible D gene TRBD1, 5 bases. CDR1 is KGHSH and CDR2 is LQKENI in the germline V gene. The CDR3 sequence is 16 residues long. The CDR3 region is CASSPVRTTPGYSYTF. In DNA form, the CDR3 reads TGTGCCAGCTCACCAGTTCGGACAACACCGGGCTATAGCTACACCTTC.

The chain is built from TRBV6-1 and TRBJ1-4; D is ambiguous. V shed 3 bases and J shed 4 bases, with 12 bases lying between them. The length of the CDR3 is 15 residues. Germline V gives CDR1 MNHNS, CDR2 SASEGT. This CDR3 reads CASSESRSFNEKLFF. The CDR3 bases are TGTGCCAGCAGTGAGAGCAGGAGCTTTAATGAAAAACTGTTTTTT.

The rearrangement links TRBV5-1 to TRBJ2-7; 8 nucleotides agree with TRBD1. This CDR3 contains 13 residues. Germline-derived CDR1 and CDR2 are SGHRS and YFSETQ. V lost 4 bases, J lost 1 base, and 1 base stayed unmatched. The CDR3 reads CASSDRGSYEQYF. The CDR3 nucleotides are TGCGCCAGCAGCGACAGGGGTTCCTACGAGCAGTACTTC.

This clone was detected only a few times. The CDR3 loop is CSVEESGGIGYTF. CDR3 bases: TGCAGCGTTGAAGAGTCAGGGGGAATTGGCTACACCTTC. The genes are TRBV29-1 and TRBJ1-2; the match to TRBD1 covers 7 bases. Trimming took 0 bases from V and 7 from J; bases not matched to a gene: 5. This CDR3 comprises 13 residues. Germline CDR1 is SQVTM and CDR2 is ANQGSEA.

The J gene is TRBJ1-3, the V gene TRBV10-3; D uncertain. V lost 7 bases and J 2 bases, leaving 9 bases between the germline ends. Germline lookup yields CDR1 ENHRY and CDR2 SYGVKD. The CDR3 is 13 residues long. CDR3 in DNA: TGTGCCATCAACACTGCCCCTGGAAACACCATATATTTT. Translation: CAINTAPGNTIYF.

The chain employs TRBV13 and TRBJ1-2, with 8 bases aligning to TRBD1. The trim removed 5 bases at V and 4 bases at J, leaving 12 bases unmatched. CDR3 length equals 16 residues. From germline, CDR1 is PRHDT and CDR2 FYEKMQ (reference sequence). Here the CDR3 DNA reads TGTGCCAGCAGCCACCAAGCCTACAGGGGGTCCTATGGCTACACCTTC. It encodes CASSHQAYRGSYGYTF.

In its sample, this clone was seen a few times. The gene calls are TRBV11-2 and TRBJ2-5, with 12 bases identical to TRBD2. Germline-derived CDR1 and CDR2 are SGHAT and FQNNGV. Trimming removed 5 bases from V and 5 bases from J; junction bases left unmatched: 6. The CDR3 has 15 residues. Written as DNA, the CDR3 is TGTGCCAGCAGCACCCTAGCGGGGGGGCGGGAGACCCAGTACTTC. Its translation: CASSTLAGGRETQYF.

The genes are TRBV5-5 and TRBJ1-6, with TRBD1 as a possible D gene (6 bases). With 4 bases removed from V and 5 bases from J, the gap between germline ends came to 10 bases. Looked up from germline, CDR1 is SGHKS and CDR2 is YYEKEE (reference sequence). This CDR3 region has 14 residues. CDR3 coding DNA: TGTGCCAGCAGCCGGGGACAAGATAATTCACCCCTCCACTTT. Amino acid sequence: CASSRGQDNSPLHF. The whole variable domain, filled in from reference TRBV5-5 and TRBJ1-6, reads DAGVTQSPTHLIKTRGQQVTLRCSPISGHKSVSWYQQVLGQGPQFIFQYYEKEERGRGNFPDRFSARQFPNYSSELNVNALLLGDSALYLCASSRGQDNSPLHFGNGTRLTVT.

CDR3 DNA: TGTGCCAGCAGTTACCCCTTCAGCGGGGGGGGCGATGAGCAGTTCTTC. Its translation: CASSYPFSGGGDEQFF. This sequence joins TRBV6-2 or TRBV6-3 and TRBJ2-1, with TRBD2 matching 10 bases. From germline, CDR1 is MNHEY and CDR2 SVGEGT. V was pared by 2 bases and J by 8 bases, with 9 bases of the junction left unmatched. The CDR3 is 16 residues long.